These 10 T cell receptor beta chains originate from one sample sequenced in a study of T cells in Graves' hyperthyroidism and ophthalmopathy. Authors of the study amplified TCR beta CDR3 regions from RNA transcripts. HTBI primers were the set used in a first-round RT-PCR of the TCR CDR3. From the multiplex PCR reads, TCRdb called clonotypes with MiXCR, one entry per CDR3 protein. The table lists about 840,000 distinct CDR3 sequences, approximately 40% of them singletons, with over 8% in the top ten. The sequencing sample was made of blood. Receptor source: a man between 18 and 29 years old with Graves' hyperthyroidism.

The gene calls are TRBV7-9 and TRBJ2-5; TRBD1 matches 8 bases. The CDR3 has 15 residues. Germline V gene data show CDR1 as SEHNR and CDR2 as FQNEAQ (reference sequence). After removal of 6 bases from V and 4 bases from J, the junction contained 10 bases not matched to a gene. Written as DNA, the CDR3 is TGTGCCAGCAGTTTCATCGGACAGGGAGGAGAGACCCAGTACTTC. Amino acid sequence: CASSFIGQGGETQYF.

The DNA for the CDR3 is TGCAGCTTGGGAACTAGCGGGAGCTCCTACGAGCAGTACTTC. Encoded protein: CSLGTSGSSYEQYF. The genes are TRBV29-1 and TRBJ2-7; 11 bases align to TRBD2. Looked up from germline, CDR1 is SQVTM and CDR2 is ANQGSEA. CDR3 length: 14 residues. V dropped 8 bases and J dropped 0; count of bases not matched to a gene: 6.

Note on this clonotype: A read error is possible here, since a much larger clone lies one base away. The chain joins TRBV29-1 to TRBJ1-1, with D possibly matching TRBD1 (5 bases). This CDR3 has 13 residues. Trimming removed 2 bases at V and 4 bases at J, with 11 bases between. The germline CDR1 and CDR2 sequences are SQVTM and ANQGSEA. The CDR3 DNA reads TGCAGCGTTGAAAATGGACACATCACTGAAGCTTTCTTT. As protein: CSVENGHITEAFF.

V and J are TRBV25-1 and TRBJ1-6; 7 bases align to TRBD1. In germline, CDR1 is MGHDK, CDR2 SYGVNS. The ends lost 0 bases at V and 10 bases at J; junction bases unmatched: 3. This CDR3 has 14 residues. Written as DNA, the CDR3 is TGTGCCAGCAGTGAATATACAGGGGCATCACCCCTCCACTTT. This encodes CASSEYTGASPLHF.

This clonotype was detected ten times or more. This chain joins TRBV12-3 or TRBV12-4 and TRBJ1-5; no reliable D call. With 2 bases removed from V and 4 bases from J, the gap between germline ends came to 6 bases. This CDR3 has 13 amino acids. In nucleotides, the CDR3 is TGTGCCAGCAGTTTAATGCGGAATCAGCCCCAGCATTTT. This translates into CASSLMRNQPQHF.

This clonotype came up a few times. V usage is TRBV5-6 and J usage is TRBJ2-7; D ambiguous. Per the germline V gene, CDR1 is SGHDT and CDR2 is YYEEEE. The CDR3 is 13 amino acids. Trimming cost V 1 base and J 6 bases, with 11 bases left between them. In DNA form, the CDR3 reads TGTGCCAGCAGCTTGAACAAAGGCGGCGAGCAGTACTTC. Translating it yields CASSLNKGGEQYF.

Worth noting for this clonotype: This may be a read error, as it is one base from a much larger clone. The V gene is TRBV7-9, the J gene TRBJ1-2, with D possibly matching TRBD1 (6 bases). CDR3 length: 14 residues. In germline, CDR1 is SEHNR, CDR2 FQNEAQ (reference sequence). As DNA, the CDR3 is TGTGCCAGCAGCTCCCTCACACAGGGCTATGGCTACGCCTTC. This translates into CASSSLTQGYGYAF.

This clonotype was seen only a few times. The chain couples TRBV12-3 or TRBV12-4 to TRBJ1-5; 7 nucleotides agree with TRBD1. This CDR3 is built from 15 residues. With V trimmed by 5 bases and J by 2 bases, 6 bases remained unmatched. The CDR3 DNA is TGTGCCAGCAGTACAGGGGATACGGGCAATCAGCCCCAGCATTTT. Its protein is CASSTGDTGNQPQHF.

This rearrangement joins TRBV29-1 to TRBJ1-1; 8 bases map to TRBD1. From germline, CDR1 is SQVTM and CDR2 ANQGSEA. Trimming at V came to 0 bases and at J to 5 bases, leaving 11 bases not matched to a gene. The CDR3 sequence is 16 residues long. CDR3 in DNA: TGCAGCGTTGAAGATCAGGGGGCGCAGGGTGATACTGAAGCTTTCTTT. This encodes CSVEDQGAQGDTEAFF. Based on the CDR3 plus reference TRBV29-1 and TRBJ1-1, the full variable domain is SAVISQKPSRDICQRGTSLTIQCQVDSQVTMMFWYRQQPGQSLTLIATANQGSEATYESGFVIDKFPISRPNLTFSTLTVSNMSPEDSSIYLCSVEDQGAQGDTEAFFGQGTRLTVV.

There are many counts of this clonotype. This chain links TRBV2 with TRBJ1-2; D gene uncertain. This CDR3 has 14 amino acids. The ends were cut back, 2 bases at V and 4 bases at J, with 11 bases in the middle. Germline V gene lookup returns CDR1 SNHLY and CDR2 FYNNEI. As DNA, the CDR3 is TGTGCCAGCAGTGAATTGGCTGGCGTCTATGGCTACACCTTC. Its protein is CASSELAGVYGYTF.